This T cell receptor beta chain was sequenced for a study of blood T cell repertoires in COVID-19. The ends were cut back, 3 bases at V and 6 bases at J, with 12 bases in the middle. CDR3 length equals 14 residues. The V gene's germline CDR1 is LNHDA and CDR2 SQIVND (reference sequence). Sequencing was performed with immunoSEQ multiplex PCR; in TCRdb, only in-frame clones are kept and a portion is missing. The sample has about 140,000 clones, about 84% seen once; the top ten hold 1.5% to 2%. Participant-reported clinical history was the basis for cohort assignment. The sequence was collected from a woman younger than 30 who had been exposed to COVID-19. V gene TRBV19 combines with J gene TRBJ1-5; the D gene is possibly TRBD1 (6 bases). Source material: PBMCs or T cells enriched from blood (not recorded which). CDR3 nucleotide sequence: TGTGCCAGTAGTATCGGACAGTGGGGTCAGCCCCAGCATTTT. Amino acid sequence: CASSIGQWGQPQHF.